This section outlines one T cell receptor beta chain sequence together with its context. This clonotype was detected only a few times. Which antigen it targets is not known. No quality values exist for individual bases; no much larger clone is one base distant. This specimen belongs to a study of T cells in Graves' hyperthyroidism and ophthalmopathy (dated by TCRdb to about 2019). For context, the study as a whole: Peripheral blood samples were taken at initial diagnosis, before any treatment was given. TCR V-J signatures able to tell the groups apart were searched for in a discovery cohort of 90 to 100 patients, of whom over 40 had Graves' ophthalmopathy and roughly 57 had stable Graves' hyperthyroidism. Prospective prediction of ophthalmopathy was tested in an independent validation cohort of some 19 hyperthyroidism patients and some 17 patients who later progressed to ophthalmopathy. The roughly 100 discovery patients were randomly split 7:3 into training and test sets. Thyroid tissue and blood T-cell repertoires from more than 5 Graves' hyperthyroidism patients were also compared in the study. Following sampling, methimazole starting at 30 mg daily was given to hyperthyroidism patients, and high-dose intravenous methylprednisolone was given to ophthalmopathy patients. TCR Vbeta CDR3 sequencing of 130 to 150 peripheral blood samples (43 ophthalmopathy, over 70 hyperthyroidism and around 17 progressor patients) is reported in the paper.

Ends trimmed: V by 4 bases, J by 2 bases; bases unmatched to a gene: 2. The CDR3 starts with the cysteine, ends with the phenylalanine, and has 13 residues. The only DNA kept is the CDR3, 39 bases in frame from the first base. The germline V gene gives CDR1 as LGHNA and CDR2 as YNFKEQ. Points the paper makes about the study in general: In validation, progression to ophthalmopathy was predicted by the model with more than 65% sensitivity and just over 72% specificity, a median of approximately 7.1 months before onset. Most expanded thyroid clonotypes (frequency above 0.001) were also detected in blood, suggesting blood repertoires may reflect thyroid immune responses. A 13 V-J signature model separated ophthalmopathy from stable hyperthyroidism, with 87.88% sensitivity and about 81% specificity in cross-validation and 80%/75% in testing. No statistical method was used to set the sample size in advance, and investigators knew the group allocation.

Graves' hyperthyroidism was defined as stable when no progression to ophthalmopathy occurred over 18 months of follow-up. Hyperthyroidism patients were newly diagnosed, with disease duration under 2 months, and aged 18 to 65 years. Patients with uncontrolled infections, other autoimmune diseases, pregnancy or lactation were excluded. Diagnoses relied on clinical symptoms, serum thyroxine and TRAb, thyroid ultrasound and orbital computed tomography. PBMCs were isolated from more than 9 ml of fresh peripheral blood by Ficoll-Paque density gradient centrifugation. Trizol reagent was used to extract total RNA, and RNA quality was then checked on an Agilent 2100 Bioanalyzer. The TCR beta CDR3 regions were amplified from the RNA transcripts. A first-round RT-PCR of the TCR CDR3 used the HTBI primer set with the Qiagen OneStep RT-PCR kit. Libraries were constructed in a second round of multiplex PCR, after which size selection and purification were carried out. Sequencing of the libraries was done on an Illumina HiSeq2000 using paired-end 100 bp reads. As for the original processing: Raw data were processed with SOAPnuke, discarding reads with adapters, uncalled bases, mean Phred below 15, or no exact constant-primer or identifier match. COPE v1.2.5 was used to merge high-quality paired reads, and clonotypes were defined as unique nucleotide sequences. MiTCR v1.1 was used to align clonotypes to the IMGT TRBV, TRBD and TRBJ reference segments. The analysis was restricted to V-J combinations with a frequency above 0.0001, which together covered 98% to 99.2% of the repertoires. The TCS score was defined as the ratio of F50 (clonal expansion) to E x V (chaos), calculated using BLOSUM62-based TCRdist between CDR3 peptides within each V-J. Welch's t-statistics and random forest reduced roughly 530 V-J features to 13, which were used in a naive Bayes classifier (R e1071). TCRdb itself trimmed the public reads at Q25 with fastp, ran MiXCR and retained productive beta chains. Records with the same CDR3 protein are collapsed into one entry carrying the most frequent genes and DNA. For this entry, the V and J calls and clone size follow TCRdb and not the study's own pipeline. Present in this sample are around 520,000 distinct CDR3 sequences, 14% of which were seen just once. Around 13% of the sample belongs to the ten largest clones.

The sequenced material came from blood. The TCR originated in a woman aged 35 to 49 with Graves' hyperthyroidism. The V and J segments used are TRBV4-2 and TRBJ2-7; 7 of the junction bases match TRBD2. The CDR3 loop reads CASSREGPYEQYF. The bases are TGTGCCAGCAGCCGGGAGGGTCCCTACGAGCAGTACTTC.